This entry is about one T cell receptor (beta chain). The sample originates from a study of blood T cell repertoires in COVID-19. Per the original methods: Researchers report that nucleated cell counts were estimated from reference gene primer amplification. TCRdb's copy holds only in-frame clones and misses some; the assay was immunoSEQ multiplex PCR. That table is the source of V, J and clone size, and D and trimming were worked out from the DNA. The sample has roughly 200,000 clones; around 89% are singletons. The CDR3 runs to 14 residues. Germline CDR1 and CDR2: ENHRY and SYGVKD. V gave up 0 bases and J gave up 6 bases, with 11 bases separating them.

This TCR was sampled from a man aged 45-65 years with acute or convalescent COVID-19. Sequenced: peripheral blood. The V gene is TRBV10-3, the J gene TRBJ2-5, with D possibly being TRBD2 (6 bases). CDR3 nucleotide sequence: TGTGCCATCAGTGAGTCGAAAGCGGGCCAGACCCAGTACTTC. It is translated as CAISESKAGQTQYF.